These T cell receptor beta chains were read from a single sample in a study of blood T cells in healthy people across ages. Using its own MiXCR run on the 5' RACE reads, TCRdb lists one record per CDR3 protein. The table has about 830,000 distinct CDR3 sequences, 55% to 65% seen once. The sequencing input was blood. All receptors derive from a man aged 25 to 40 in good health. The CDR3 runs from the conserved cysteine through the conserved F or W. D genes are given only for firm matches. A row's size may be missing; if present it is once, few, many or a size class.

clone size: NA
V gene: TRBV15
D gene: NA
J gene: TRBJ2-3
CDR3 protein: CATSRELYRETDTQYF
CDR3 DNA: TGTGCCACCAGCAGAGAGTTATACAGGGAGACAGATACGCAGTATTTT

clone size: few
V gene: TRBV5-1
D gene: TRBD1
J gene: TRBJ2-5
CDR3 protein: CASSSYGQGETQYF
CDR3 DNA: TGCGCCAGCAGCTCATACGGACAGGGGGAGACCCAGTACTTC

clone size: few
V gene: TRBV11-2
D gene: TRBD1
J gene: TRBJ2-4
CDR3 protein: CASSSYRGDLAKNIQYF
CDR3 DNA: TGTGCCAGCAGCTCCTACAGGGGCGACCTAGCCAAAAACATTCAGTACTTC

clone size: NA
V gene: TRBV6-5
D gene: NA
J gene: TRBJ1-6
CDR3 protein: CASSYRNSPLHF
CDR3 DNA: TGTGCCAGCAGTTACAGGAATTCACCCCTCCACTTT

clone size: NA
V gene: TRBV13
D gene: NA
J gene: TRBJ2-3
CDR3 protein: CASSHRAPTDTQYF
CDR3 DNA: TGTGCCAGCAGCCACCGGGCCCCCACAGATACGCAGTATTTT

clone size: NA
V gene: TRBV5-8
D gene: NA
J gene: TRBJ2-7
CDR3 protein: CASSVAYRVEQYF
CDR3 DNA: TGTGCCAGCAGCGTGGCCTACAGGGTCGAGCAGTACTTC

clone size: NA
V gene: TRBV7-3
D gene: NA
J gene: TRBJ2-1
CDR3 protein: CASSSGPGPSNEQFF
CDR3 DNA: TGTGCCAGCAGCTCCGGACCGGGGCCCTCTAATGAGCAGTTCTTC

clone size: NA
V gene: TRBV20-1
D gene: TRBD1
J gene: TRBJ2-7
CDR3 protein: CSAYNGQGVYEQYF
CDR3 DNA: TGCAGTGCTTACAATGGACAGGGTGTCTACGAGCAGTACTTC

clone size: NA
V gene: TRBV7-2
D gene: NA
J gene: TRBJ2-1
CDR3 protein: CASSQGRATYNEQFF
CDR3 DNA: TGTGCCAGCAGTCAGGGGCGCGCGACCTACAATGAGCAGTTCTTC

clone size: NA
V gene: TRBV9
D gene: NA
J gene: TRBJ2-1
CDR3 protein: CASSVGPGYYNEQFF
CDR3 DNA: TGTGCCAGCAGCGTAGGCCCGGGGTACTACAATGAGCAGTTCTTC

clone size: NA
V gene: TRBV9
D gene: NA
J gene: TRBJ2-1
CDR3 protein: CASSVDRAYNEQFF
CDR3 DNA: TGTGCCAGCAGCGTAGACAGGGCCTACAATGAGCAGTTCTTC

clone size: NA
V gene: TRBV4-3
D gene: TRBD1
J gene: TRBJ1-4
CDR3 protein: CASSKRQGAGEKLFF
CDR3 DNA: TGCGCCAGCAGCAAACGACAGGGGGCAGGCGAAAAACTGTTTTTT

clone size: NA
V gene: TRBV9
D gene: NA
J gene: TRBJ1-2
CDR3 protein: CASSEGENYGYTF
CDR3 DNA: TGTGCCAGCAGCGAAGGGGAGAACTATGGCTACACCTTC

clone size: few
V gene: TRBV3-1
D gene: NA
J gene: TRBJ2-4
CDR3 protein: CASSLYREIAKNIQYF
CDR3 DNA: TGTGCCAGCAGTCTTTACAGGGAGATAGCCAAAAACATTCAGTACTTC

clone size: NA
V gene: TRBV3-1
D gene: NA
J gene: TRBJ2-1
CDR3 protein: CASSQSAYSSYNEQFF
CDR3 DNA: TGTGCCAGCAGCCAAAGTGCCTATAGCTCCTACAATGAGCAGTTCTTC

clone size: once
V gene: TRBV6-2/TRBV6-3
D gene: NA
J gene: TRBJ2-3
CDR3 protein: CASSYGEGARTDTQYF
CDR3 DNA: TGTGCCAGCAGTTACGGGGAGGGGGCCCGCACAGATACGCAGTATTTT

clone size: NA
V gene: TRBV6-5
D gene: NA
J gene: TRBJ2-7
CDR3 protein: CASSYLGRGGDPYEQYF
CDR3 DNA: TGTGCCAGCAGTTACCTCGGTCGGGGCGGCGACCCCTACGAGCAGTACTTC

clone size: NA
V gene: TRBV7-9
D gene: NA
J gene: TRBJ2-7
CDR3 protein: CASSPRRGSTYEQYF
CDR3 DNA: TGTGCCAGCAGCCCCCGCCGGGGCAGTACCTACGAGCAGTACTTC

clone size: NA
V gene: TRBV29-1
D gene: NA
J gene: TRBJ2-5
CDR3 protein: CSVRNTLETQYF
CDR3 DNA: TGCAGCGTTCGCAACACTCTGGAGACCCAGTACTTC

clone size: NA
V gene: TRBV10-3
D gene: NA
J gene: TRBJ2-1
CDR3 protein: CAISERALSYNEQFF
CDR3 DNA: TGTGCCATCAGTGAGAGAGCCCTTTCCTACAATGAGCAGTTCTTC

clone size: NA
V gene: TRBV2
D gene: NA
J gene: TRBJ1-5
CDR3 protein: CASRPGGGYQPQHF
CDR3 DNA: TGTGCCAGCAGGCCGGGGGGCGGGTATCAGCCCCAGCATTTT

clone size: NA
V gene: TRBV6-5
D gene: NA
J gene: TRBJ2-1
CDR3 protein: CTSSYSRLENNNEQFF
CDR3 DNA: TGTACCAGCAGTTACTCGAGGCTAGAAAATAACAATGAGCAGTTCTTC

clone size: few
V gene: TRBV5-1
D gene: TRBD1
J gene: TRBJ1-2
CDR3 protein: CASSPGPGTENYGYTF
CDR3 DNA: TGCGCCAGCAGCCCGGGTCCCGGGACAGAAAACTATGGCTACACCTTC

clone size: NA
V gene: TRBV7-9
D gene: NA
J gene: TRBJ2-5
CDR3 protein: CASTDYSRETQYF
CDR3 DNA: TGTGCCAGCACCGACTATTCGAGGGAGACCCAGTACTTC

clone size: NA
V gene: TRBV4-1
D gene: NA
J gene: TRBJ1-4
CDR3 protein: CASSHPIPQGSTNEKLFF
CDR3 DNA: TGCGCCAGCAGCCACCCCATACCTCAGGGTTCAACTAATGAAAAACTGTTTTTT

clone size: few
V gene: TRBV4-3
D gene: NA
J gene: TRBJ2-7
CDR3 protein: CASSRGLDDEQYF
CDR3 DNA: TGCGCCAGCAGCCGAGGGTTGGACGACGAGCAGTACTTC

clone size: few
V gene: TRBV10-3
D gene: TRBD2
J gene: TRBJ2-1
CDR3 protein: CAISPASGAYNEQFF
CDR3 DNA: TGTGCCATCAGCCCCGCTAGCGGGGCGTACAATGAGCAGTTCTTC

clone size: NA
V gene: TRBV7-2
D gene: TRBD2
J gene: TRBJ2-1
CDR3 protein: CASSLDPGGGGASWEQFF
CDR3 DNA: TGTGCCAGCAGCTTAGACCCCGGCGGCGGGGGGGCCTCTTGGGAGCAGTTCTTC

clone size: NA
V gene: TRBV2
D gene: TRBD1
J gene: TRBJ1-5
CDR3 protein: CASSTPDREGQPQHF
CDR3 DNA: TGTGCCAGCAGTACCCCCGACAGGGAAGGTCAGCCCCAGCATTTT

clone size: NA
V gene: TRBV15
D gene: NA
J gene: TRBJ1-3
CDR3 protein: CATSRGETINTIYF
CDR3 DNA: TGTGCCACCAGCAGAGGGGAAACGATCAACACCATATATTTT

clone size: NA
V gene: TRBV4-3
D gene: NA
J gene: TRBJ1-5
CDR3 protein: CASSQDLRDNQPQHF
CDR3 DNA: TGCGCCAGCAGCCAAGATCTTAGGGACAATCAGCCCCAGCATTTT

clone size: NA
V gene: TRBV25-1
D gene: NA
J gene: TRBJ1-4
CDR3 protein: CASSESGGVNEKLFF
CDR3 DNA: TGTGCCAGCAGTGAATCCGGGGGGGTAAATGAAAAACTGTTTTTT

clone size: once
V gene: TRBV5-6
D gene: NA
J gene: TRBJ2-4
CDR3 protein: CASSPQTTTGKQYF
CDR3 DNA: TGTGCCAGCAGCCCACAGACTACGACGGGCAAGCAGTACTTC

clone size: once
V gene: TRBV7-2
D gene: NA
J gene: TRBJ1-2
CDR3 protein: CASSLERMATPYGYTF
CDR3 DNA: TGTGCCAGCAGCTTAGAACGGATGGCAACTCCCTATGGCTACACCTTC

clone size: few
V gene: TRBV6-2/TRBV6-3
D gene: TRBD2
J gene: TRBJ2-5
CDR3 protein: CASRRAGYQETQYF
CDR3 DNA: TGTGCCAGCAGACGAGCGGGGTACCAAGAGACCCAGTACTTC

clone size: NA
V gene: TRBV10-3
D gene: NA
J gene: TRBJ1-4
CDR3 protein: CAISESRQNNEKLFF
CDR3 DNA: TGTGCCATCAGTGAGTCCAGACAGAACAATGAAAAACTGTTTTTT

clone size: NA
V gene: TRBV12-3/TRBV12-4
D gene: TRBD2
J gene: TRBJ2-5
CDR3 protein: CASSFGRTSGDLTQETQYF
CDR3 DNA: TGTGCCAGCAGTTTCGGCAGGACTAGCGGGGACCTTACCCAAGAGACCCAGTACTTC

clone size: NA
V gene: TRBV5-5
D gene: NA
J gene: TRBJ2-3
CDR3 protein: CASSLITRGGTDTQYF
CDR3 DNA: TGTGCCAGCAGCTTGATCACCAGGGGAGGCACAGATACGCAGTATTTT

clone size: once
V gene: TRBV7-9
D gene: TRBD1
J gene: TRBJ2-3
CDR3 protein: CASSLVPGQITDTQYF
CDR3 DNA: TGTGCCAGCAGCTTAGTTCCGGGACAGATCACAGATACGCAGTATTTT

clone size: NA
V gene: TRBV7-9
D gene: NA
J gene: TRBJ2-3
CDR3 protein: CASSIPGGEATDTQYF
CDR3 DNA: TGTGCCAGCAGCATCCCGGGTGGGGAGGCGACAGATACGCAGTATTTT

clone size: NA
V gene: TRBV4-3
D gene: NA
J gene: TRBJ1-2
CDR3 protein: CASSLRRSIWGYTF
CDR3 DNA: TGCGCCAGCAGCCTGCGACGGTCCATATGGGGCTACACCTTC

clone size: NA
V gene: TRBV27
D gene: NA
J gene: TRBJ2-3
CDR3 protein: CASSLRLTLDPTDTQYF
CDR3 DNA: TGTGCCAGCAGCTTACGCCTCACATTAGACCCCACAGATACGCAGTATTTT